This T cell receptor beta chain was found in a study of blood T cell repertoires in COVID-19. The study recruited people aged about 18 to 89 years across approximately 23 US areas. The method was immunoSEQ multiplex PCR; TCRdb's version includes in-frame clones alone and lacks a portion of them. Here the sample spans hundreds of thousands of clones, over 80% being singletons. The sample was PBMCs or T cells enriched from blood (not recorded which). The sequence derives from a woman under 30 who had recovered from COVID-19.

CDR3 sequence (DNA): TGTGCCAGCACACGCCCCGGAGTGGGTATTAACACAGATACGCAGTATTTT. This encodes CASTRPGVGINTDTQYF. This chain joins TRBV28 and TRBJ2-3; D unresolved. This CDR3 has 17 residues. The germline V and J ends were trimmed by 7 bases and 2 bases, with 22 bases remaining between them. The germline V gene has CDR1 MDHEN and CDR2 SYDVKM.